Sequencing of this TCR beta chain was carried out in a study of cytomegalovirus exposure and HLA in healthy donors. About the research overall: Among the roughly 400 genotyped donors, about 81% were placed in the Caucasian-associated ancestry cluster.

On this clone: Its antigen remains unknown.

The germline gives CDR1 MNHNS, CDR2 SASEGT. The CDR3 totals 12 residues. Trimming shortened V by 8 bases and J by 6 bases, and 12 bases separated the two germline ends. The PCR contained 60 Vbeta and 13 Jbeta primers. Method: immunoSEQ multiplex PCR; TCRdb's copy keeps in-frame clones and lacks some. Of 140,000 to 150,000 clones in the sample, around 84% were seen once. Study-level points and caveats: Many donors shared some public TCRs, even though most TCR sequences were rare. The authors considered a cluster of highly shared sequence variants likely to be a sequencing artifact.

This receptor was obtained from a middle-aged man in good health and CMV-seropositive. The sequenced material came from PBMCs. The chain combines TRBV6-1 with TRBJ2-3, with a weak D call TRBD1 (6 bases). CDR3 sequence reads: CASSLGQDTQYF. DNA for the CDR3: TGTGCCAGCTCCCTAGGACAGGATACGCAGTATTTT.